The 2 T cell receptor beta chains reported below all come from one sample, sequenced in a study of cytomegalovirus exposure and HLA in healthy donors. Researchers ran the PCR with 60 Vbeta and 13 Jbeta primers. Clones were read by immunoSEQ multiplex PCR, and TCRdb kept only the in-frame ones, dropping some. Of 120,000 or so clones listed, approximately 10% were seen once; the top ten hold roughly 4.6%. The sequenced material came from PBMCs. The receptor set was obtained from a woman aged 18-29 years in good health and CMV-seropositive.

V gene TRBV2 combines with J gene TRBJ2-1, with TRBD2 as a possible D gene (5 bases). V was cut by 7 bases and J by 2 bases, with 15 bases left in between. Looked up from germline, CDR1 is SNHLY and CDR2 is FYNNEI. The CDR3 runs 15 residues. CDR3 coding DNA: TGTGCCAGCACTACTAAGGACTCTGCCTACAATGAGCAGTTCTTC. Translation: CASTTKDSAYNEQFF.

For the CDR3, the DNA is TGTGCCAGTTCCTGGCTGTCCACAGATACGCAGTATTTT. Its protein product is CASSWLSTDTQYF. This chain joins TRBV2 and TRBJ2-3; D unresolved. The V gene lost 9 bases and the J gene lost 2 bases, with 12 bases spanning the gap. In germline, CDR1 is SNHLY, CDR2 FYNNEI. CDR3 length equals 13 residues.